This entry lists 30 T cell receptor beta chains sequenced from one sample in a study of blood T cell repertoires in COVID-19. The method was immunoSEQ multiplex PCR; TCRdb's version includes in-frame clones alone and lacks a portion of them. The sample lists roughly 300,000 clones, around 90% occurring once. Sequencing was performed on peripheral blood. Every receptor here comes from a young man with active or convalescent COVID-19.

This chain joins TRBV5-1 and TRBJ2-3; 9 nucleotides align to TRBD2. Germline lookup yields CDR1 SGHRS and CDR2 YFSETQ. This CDR3 region has 16 residues. V trimming: 3 bases; J trimming: 6 bases; junction bases outside the gene matches: 11. The CDR3 loop is CASSWSVAGDRDTQYF. In DNA, the CDR3 is TGCGCCAGCAGCTGGTCGGTAGCGGGGGATCGCGATACGCAGTATTTT. Variable domain in full (rest from reference TRBV5-1 and TRBJ2-3): KAGVTQTPRYLIKTRGQQVTLSCSPISGHRSVSWYQQTPGQGLQFLFEYFSETQRNKGNFPGRFSGRQFSNSRSEMNVSTLELGDSALYLCASSWSVAGDRDTQYFGPGTRLTVL.

This clone was found a few times. V and J are TRBV18 and TRBJ1-2; possible D gene TRBD1, 5 bases. CDR1 KGHSH and CDR2 LQKENI come from the germline V gene. Trimming removed 3 bases at V and 4 bases at J, with 15 bases between. The CDR3 is 15 residues long. The CDR3 reads CASSPLLAGPYGYTF. CDR3 DNA sequence: TGTGCCAGCTCACCCCTTTTAGCGGGACCCTATGGCTACACCTTC.

Comment on this clone: Within the sample, other DNA sequences also encode this same CDR3. The CDR3 nucleotides are TGCGCCAGCAGAGAGACAGGGACCTACGAGCAGTACTTC. Protein: CASRETGTYEQYF. The chain joins TRBV5-1 to TRBJ2-7; 7 nucleotides match TRBD1. Germline values: CDR1 SGHRS, CDR2 YFSETQ. With V trimmed by 5 bases and J by 2 bases, 4 bases remained unmatched. CDR3 length: 13 amino acids.

The chain uses TRBV19 and TRBJ1-1; D may be TRBD1 (6 bases). The CDR3 is 15 amino acids. CDR1 is LNHDA and CDR2 is SQIVND in the germline V gene (reference sequence). V shed 7 bases and J shed 0 bases, with 15 bases lying between them. The CDR3 loop reads CASTLGQTMNTEAFF. CDR3 bases: TGTGCCAGTACTCTAGGACAGACTATGAACACTGAAGCTTTCTTT.

J is TRBJ2-5 and V is TRBV25-1; 15 bases are a match to TRBD2. Trimming removed 1 base from V and 5 bases from J; junction bases left unmatched: 8. The germline CDR1 and CDR2 sequences are MGHDK and SYGVNS. The CDR3 runs 18 residues. The CDR3 DNA sequence: TGTGCCAGCAGTGAATCAGGGACTAGCGGGGGGCCACCCGAGACCCAGTACTTC. Its translation is CASSESGTSGGPPETQYF.

The rearrangement joins TRBV19 to TRBJ2-3; 7 positions match TRBD1. Germline assignment: CDR1 LNHDA and CDR2 SQIVND (reference sequence). The CDR3 has 15 amino acids. V dropped 0 bases and J dropped 3; count of bases not matched to a gene: 3. The CDR3 is CASSIDGQETDTQYF. The CDR3 nucleotides are TGTGCCAGTAGTATAGACGGACAGGAGACAGATACGCAGTATTTT.

V usage is TRBV7-8 and J usage is TRBJ1-1, with 10 bases identical to TRBD1. V lost 2 bases, J lost 5 bases, and 11 bases stayed unmatched. The CDR3 totals 17 residues. CDR1 and CDR2 (germline): SGHVS, FQNEAQ. CDR3 region: CASSLPYWLGQGTEAFF. In DNA form, the CDR3 reads TGTGCCAGCAGCTTACCTTATTGGTTGGGACAGGGGACTGAAGCTTTCTTT.

The chain uses TRBV10-2 and TRBJ1-5; tentative D call: TRBD1 (6 bases). This CDR3 region has 18 residues. V was shortened by 11 bases and J by 0 bases, with 26 bases between the two germline ends. Germline loops: CDR1 WSHSY, CDR2 SAAADI. CDR3 region: CASRRGGVGLFSNQPQHF. CDR3 in DNA: TGCGCCTCACGCCGAGGGGGGGTCGGGCTTTTTAGCAATCAGCCCCAGCATTTT.

This clone occurred once. This chain connects TRBV19 to TRBJ1-2, with D uncertain. Trimming shortened V by 4 bases and J by 0 bases, and 30 bases separated the two germline ends. Germline V gives CDR1 LNHDA, CDR2 SQIVND (reference sequence). There are 21 residues in the CDR3. The CDR3: CASSNRSDNVIYWASNYGYTF. CDR3 coding DNA: TGTGCCAGTAGTAATCGATCGGATAACGTTATATACTGGGCCTCTAACTATGGCTACACCTTC. The full variable domain, rest sourced from reference TRBV19 and TRBJ1-2, is DGGITQSPKYLFRKEGQNVTLSCEQNLNHDAMYWYRQDPGQGLRLIYYSQIVNDFQKGDIAEGYSVSREKKESFPLTVTSAQKNPTAFYLCASSNRSDNVIYWASNYGYTFGSGTRLTVV.

Note on this clone: Other nucleotide sequences from this sample produce the same CDR3. The J gene is TRBJ1-6, the V gene TRBV5-1; the match to TRBD1 covers 9 bases. This CDR3 spans 15 amino acids. Looked up from germline, CDR1 is SGHRS and CDR2 is YFSETQ. V trimming: 0 bases; J trimming: 7 bases; junction bases outside the gene matches: 2. Written as DNA, the CDR3 is TGCGCCAGCAGCTTGGGAGGACAGGGGAATTCACCCCTCCACTTT. It is translated as CASSLGGQGNSPLHF.

In nucleotides, the CDR3 is TGCGCCAGCAGTGAGTCTACCCGGGGGAACATTCAGTACTTC. It yields the protein CASSESTRGNIQYF. J is TRBJ2-4 and V is TRBV10-1, with a weak D call TRBD2 (6 bases). This CDR3 has 14 amino acids. Germline CDR1 WNHNN, CDR2 SYGVQD (reference sequence). Between the trimmed V and J ends, which lost 0 bases and 7 bases, there was a span of 10 bases.

The chain uses TRBV2 and TRBJ1-1; maybe TRBD1 (5 bases). Between the trimmed V and J ends, which lost 10 bases and 1 base, there was a span of 13 bases. Germline V gene lookup returns CDR1 SNHLY and CDR2 FYNNEI. This CDR3 is 13 amino acids long. CDR3 region: CATRRGQNTEAFF. The CDR3 DNA follows: TGTGCCACAAGAAGAGGACAGAACACTGAAGCTTTCTTT.

The J gene is TRBJ1-2, the V gene TRBV27, with D perhaps matching TRBD1 (6 bases). In germline, CDR1 is MNHEY, CDR2 SMNVEV (reference sequence). V was cut by 6 bases and J by 4 bases, with 15 bases left in between. The CDR3 totals 14 residues. The CDR3 here is CASRTGTSSYGYTF. The CDR3 region has the DNA TGTGCCAGCAGAACCGGGACATCCTCCTATGGCTACACCTTC.

The V gene is TRBV7-9, the J gene TRBJ1-2, with 12 nucleotides matching TRBD1. Trimming removed 6 bases from V and 3 bases from J; junction bases left unmatched: 8. CDR1 is SEHNR and CDR2 is FQNEAQ in the germline V gene (reference sequence). The CDR3 length is 16 residues. CDR3 nucleotides: TGTGCCAGCAGTTCCTCCGGGACAGGGGGCGACTATGGCTACACCTTC. Translating gives CASSSSGTGGDYGYTF.

The chain couples TRBV18 to TRBJ2-2; 7 bases line up with TRBD2. CDR3 size: 17 residues. V trimming: 3 bases; J trimming: 6 bases; junction bases outside the gene matches: 13. Germline V gene lookup returns CDR1 KGHSH and CDR2 LQKENI. CDR3 in DNA: TGTGCCAGCTCACCCCGGAGGGGAGGGTCTGACGCCGGGGAGCTGTTTTTT. Translation gives CASSPRRGGSDAGELFF.

As regards this clone: Other DNA variants within this sample encode the same CDR3. CDR3 amino acids: CASSPGQGNTGELFF. The CDR3 DNA reads as TGTGCCAGCTCACCCGGACAGGGGAACACCGGGGAGCTGTTTTTT. The rearrangement links TRBV18 to TRBJ2-2, with 8 bases that match TRBD1. The J segment lost 1 base and the V segment lost 3 bases, leaving 1 base of the junction unmatched. From germline, CDR1 is KGHSH and CDR2 LQKENI. CDR3 length: 15 amino acids.

This chain uses TRBV7-7 with TRBJ1-3; unclear D gene. The CDR3 loop spans 15 amino acids. The V end lost 1 base, the J end lost 0 bases, and 7 bases lay between the germline ends. From germline, CDR1 is SSHAT and CDR2 FNYEAQ (reference sequence). This CDR3 is CASSLGSGSGNTIYF. As DNA, the CDR3 is TGTGCCAGCAGCTTAGGTTCGGGCTCTGGAAACACCATATATTTT.

This chain links TRBV3-1 (or the pseudogene TRBV3-2) with TRBJ2-1; D may be TRBD2 (6 bases). Trimming took off 3 bases at V and 7 bases at J, with 7 bases between the two ends. Germline V gene sequence: CDR1 LGHDT, CDR2 YNNKEL (reference sequence). This CDR3 has 12 amino acids. The CDR3 nucleotides read TGTGCCAGCAGCCAGGGGAGGAATGAGCAGTTCTTC. It encodes CASSQGRNEQFF.

The J gene is TRBJ2-1, the V gene TRBV27; TRBD2 matches 8 bases. Germline CDR1 MNHEY, CDR2 SMNVEV (reference sequence). Trimming at V came to 3 bases and at J to 9 bases, leaving 4 bases not matched to a gene. There are 13 residues in the CDR3. The CDR3 loop is CASSLATSGEQFF. For the CDR3, the DNA is TGTGCCAGCAGTTTGGCCACTAGCGGTGAGCAGTTCTTC.

The J gene is TRBJ1-1, the V gene TRBV6-2 or TRBV6-3; tentative D call: TRBD1 (6 bases). The germline gives CDR1 MNHEY, CDR2 SVGEGT. The CDR3 loop spans 16 amino acids. Trimming left V 0 bases short and J 0 bases short, with 11 bases between. CDR3: CASSYSGTSLNTEAFF. CDR3 DNA: TGTGCCAGCAGTTACTCCGGGACAAGCCTGAACACTGAAGCTTTCTTT.

This sequence joins TRBV28 and TRBJ2-3; TRBD2 matches at 13 bases. This CDR3 is 17 amino acids long. Germline values: CDR1 MDHEN, CDR2 SYDVKM. V dropped 3 bases and J dropped 0; count of bases not matched to a gene: 3. CDR3 loop: CASSLATSGGSTDTQYF. DNA for the CDR3: TGTGCCAGCAGTTTGGCGACTAGCGGGGGGAGCACAGATACGCAGTATTTT.

The chain combines TRBV5-6 with TRBJ1-1, with a tentative D call TRBD1 (5 bases). The germline CDR1 and CDR2 sequences are SGHDT and YYEEEE. This CDR3 has 12 residues. Deletions cut 3 bases from V and 3 bases from J, with 6 bases between. The chain's CDR3 is CASSWGYTEAFF. CDR3 sequence (DNA): TGTGCCAGCAGCTGGGGCTACACTGAAGCTTTCTTT.

The rearrangement joins TRBV5-8 to TRBJ2-5; D might be TRBD1 (6 bases). Trimming cost V 3 bases and J 4 bases, with 16 bases left between them. The CDR3 extends over 15 amino acids. CDR1 and CDR2 (germline): SGHTS, YDEGEE. CDR3 nucleotides: TGTGCCAGCAGCTCCGGACAGAGATATGTAGAGACCCAGTACTTC. Translated, it gives CASSSGQRYVETQYF.

This clone was detected once. The chain employs TRBV9 and TRBJ1-2, with D uncertain. Deletions cut 4 bases from V and 4 bases from J, with 8 bases between. This CDR3 region has 12 residues. Germline CDR1 SGDLS, CDR2 YYNGEE. CDR3 protein: CASSPPGYGYTF. The CDR3 nucleotides are TGTGCCAGCAGCCCCCCAGGCTATGGCTACACCTTC.

V gene TRBV9 combines with J gene TRBJ2-1; no firm D call. Trimming shortened V by 1 base and J by 7 bases, and 12 bases separated the two germline ends. Germline V gene sequence: CDR1 SGDLS, CDR2 YYNGEE. The CDR3 is 14 amino acids. In nucleotides, the CDR3 is TGTGCCAGCAGCGTAACTGCGACTTGGAATGAGCAGTTCTTC. Translating gives CASSVTATWNEQFF.

The chain joins TRBV5-8 to TRBJ1-3, with 8 positions matching TRBD1. V shed 7 bases and J 5 bases; nucleotides not matched to a gene: 11. The length of the CDR3 is 15 residues. Germline V CDR1 and CDR2: SGHTS, YDEGEE. In DNA, the CDR3 is TGTGCCAGCGCCGTTACAGGGGGAAGTAGAAACACCATATATTTT. It specifies CASAVTGGSRNTIYF.

The V call is TRBV12-3 or TRBV12-4, the J call TRBJ2-5, with a tentative D call TRBD2 (6 bases). This CDR3 spans 13 amino acids. V was shortened by 7 bases and J by 3 bases, with 12 bases between the two germline ends. The CDR3 nucleotides are TGTGCCAGCACCTCGGGGACTGAAGAGACCCAGTACTTC. Amino acids: CASTSGTEETQYF.

The chain uses TRBV4-1 and TRBJ2-4; 9 nucleotides match TRBD1. Trimming removed 0 bases from V and 4 bases from J; junction bases left unmatched: 13. Germline V gene lookup returns CDR1 MGHRA and CDR2 YSYEKL. The CDR3 contains 19 residues. CDR3 protein: CASSQESGMYRGQKNIQYF. The CDR3 DNA reads TGCGCCAGCAGCCAAGAAAGCGGGATGTACAGGGGGCAAAAAAACATTCAGTACTTC.

This clone was observed once. This chain joins TRBV2 and TRBJ2-5; 7 bases match TRBD1. With V trimmed by 6 bases and J by 1 base, 14 bases remained unmatched. The CDR3 length is 17 residues. Germline CDR1 is SNHLY and CDR2 is FYNNEI. The DNA of the CDR3 is TGTGCCAGCAGAGCGAGCGGTAGGGGGCCCACCCAAGAGACCCAGTACTTC. It yields the protein CASRASGRGPTQETQYF.

There are a few counts of this clone. The rearrangement uses TRBV14 and TRBJ2-1; 9 bases match TRBD2. This CDR3 comprises 15 residues. Germline assignment: CDR1 SGHDN and CDR2 FVKESK. Trimming took 5 bases from V and 2 from J; bases not matched to a gene: 4. The CDR3 here is CASSTRGGTYNEQFF. The CDR3 DNA follows: TGTGCCAGCAGCACGCGGGGGGGCACCTACAATGAGCAGTTCTTC.